Listed below are T cell receptor beta chains from one sample, sequenced in a study of blood T cells in healthy people across ages. A single record per CDR3 protein comes from TCRdb applying MiXCR to the 5' RACE reads. Of around 1.5 million distinct CDR3 sequences in the sample, approximately 63% were seen once. Sequenced sample: blood. These receptors were collected from a man aged 18-30 years in good health. The conserved cysteine and the conserved F or W are not part of the CDR3 here. A D gene is named only where the DNA matches it firmly.

>TRBV5-1|-|TRBJ2-1
ASSLYNPSSYNEQF
>TRBV2|-|-
ASSKGRQFGEQY
>TRBV20-1|-|TRBJ2-3
SARGTPPDTQY
>TRBV21-1|-|TRBJ1-5
ASSNQFGGAGQPQH
>TRBV29-1|-|TRBJ1-4
SVEELANEKLF
>TRBV21-1|-|TRBJ2-1
ASSIRRGGSSYNEQF
>TRBV12-3/TRBV12-4|TRBD2|TRBJ2-3
ASSFSTSFVTDTQY
>TRBV5-1|TRBD1|TRBJ1-1
ASSLGQGAAMNTEAF
>TRBV7-9|-|TRBJ2-7
ASSFSDSSYEQY
>TRBV4-2|-|TRBJ1-2
ASSQDDLTEPLEYGYT
>TRBV7-9|-|TRBJ2-7
ASSLDRRAASYEQY
>TRBV20-1|TRBD1|TRBJ2-5
SGKGTAQETQY
>TRBV20-1|TRBD2|TRBJ2-1
SAERGEGSNEQF
>TRBV12-3/TRBV12-4|-|TRBJ1-1
ASSPRDKKAF
>TRBV29-1|TRBD2|TRBJ2-5
SSRLAGQETQY
>TRBV4-2|-|TRBJ2-7
ASSQSPTGLYEQY
>TRBV4-3|TRBD2|TRBJ2-7
ASSQDRTTAGGYEQY
>TRBV7-2|-|TRBJ2-7
ASSPVVRDEQY
>TRBV27|-|TRBJ2-1
ASSKLARGEQF
>TRBV12-3/TRBV12-4|-|-
ASSLAYGVTPYEQY
>TRBV4-1|-|TRBJ2-5
ASSQDRDGGMTQY
>TRBV4-1|-|TRBJ2-7
ASSQRALVSYEQY
>TRBV11-2|-|TRBJ2-5
ASSLAASDLLETQY
>TRBV29-1|TRBD1|TRBJ1-4
SVEGQGPNEKLF
>TRBV6-2/TRBV6-3|TRBD1|TRBJ2-1
ASSRTGQGNEQF
>TRBV12-3/TRBV12-4|TRBD2|TRBJ2-2
ASSLEGLAGGTGELF
>TRBV29-1|TRBD2|TRBJ2-1
SAPPAGGLNEQF
>TRBV7-9|-|TRBJ2-6
AGSPSVLTTITGANVLT
>TRBV20-1|TRBD2|-
SASGLAGGPVPHEQY
>TRBV6-5|-|TRBJ2-4
ASSRLEAYNEQY
>TRBV29-1|TRBD2|-
SVSGGSSYNEQY
>TRBV14|-|TRBJ2-7
ASSQGLSSSYEQY
>TRBV4-1|-|TRBJ1-1
ASSQVKAWGTEAF
>TRBV20-1|TRBD2|TRBJ2-7
SARLAEPYEQY
>TRBV20-1|TRBD1|TRBJ2-7
SASGQGDSYEQY
>TRBV6-1|-|TRBJ2-2
ASGEAVYTGELF
>TRBV6-5|-|TRBJ2-3
ANRDNTDTQY
>TRBV7-2|-|TRBJ2-7
ASSSTRGSYEQY
>TRBV4-2|-|TRBJ2-1
ASSQQDRTNNEQF
>TRBV20-1|-|TRBJ2-3
SARGVEFTQY
>TRBV7-2|TRBD2|TRBJ2-6
ASSLEVGGSGANVLT
>TRBV7-6|TRBD2|TRBJ2-3
ASSLGFRLAGLTDTQY
>TRBV3-1|TRBD1|TRBJ2-5
ASSPSDREETQY
>TRBV6-2/TRBV6-3|-|TRBJ2-2
ASSYGPGTNTGELF
>TRBV29-1|-|TRBJ1-2
SVEDPLRAGGYT
>TRBV6-5|-|TRBJ2-3
ASSYPAGFPDTQY
>TRBV10-3|-|TRBJ2-7
AISTNRDREQY
>TRBV29-1|TRBD1|TRBJ1-1
SVVVQGRSSEAF
>TRBV5-1|-|TRBJ1-2
ASSLAYRVYGYT
>TRBV7-9|TRBD2|TRBJ2-1
ASVTSGPSYNEQF
>TRBV29-1|-|TRBJ2-7
SVGQFYEQY
>TRBV20-1|TRBD1|TRBJ1-1
SATRQGTNTEAF
>TRBV4-1|-|TRBJ2-1
ASSQRGSTDQEQF
>TRBV28|-|TRBJ1-1
ASSLKQYPANTEAF
>TRBV2|-|TRBJ1-1
ASSVTGTRSEAF
>TRBV5-1|-|TRBJ2-5
ASRVGVQETQY
>TRBV7-2|-|TRBJ2-7
ASSPAQGYEQY
>TRBV6-1|TRBD2|TRBJ2-5
ASSKRASGQETQY
>TRBV5-6|-|TRBJ2-7
ASSIGRADYEQY
>TRBV10-3|-|TRBJ2-5
AISEPYRVQETQY